A selection of T cell receptor beta chains follows, all from one sample in a study of T cells in Graves' hyperthyroidism and ophthalmopathy. Via MiXCR, TCRdb re-called the multiplex PCR reads, giving one row per CDR3 protein. The sample has 450,000 to 650,000 distinct CDR3 sequences; 15% to 20% are singletons. Sequenced: blood. These receptors were taken from a woman aged 18-29 years with Graves' ophthalmopathy. Both conserved end residues are part of each CDR3. D genes are given only for firm matches. Only some rows state a clone size, as once, few, many or a class for expanded clones.

D gene: -; V gene: TRBV28; clone size: few; J gene: TRBJ1-3; CDR3 DNA: TGTGCCAGCACCCCCGGATCCTACTCTGGAAACACCATATATTTT; CDR3 protein: CASTPGSYSGNTIYF
D gene: -; V gene: TRBV3-1; clone size: few; J gene: TRBJ1-1; CDR3 DNA: TGTGCCAGCGGCCCATACTACAGCGACCTTGAAGCTTTCTTT; CDR3 protein: CASGPYYSDLEAFF
D gene: -; V gene: TRBV30; clone size: many; J gene: TRBJ2-3; CDR3 DNA: TGTGCCTGGGACCAATCGCAGGGAGGACTGGCAGATACGCAGTATTTT; CDR3 protein: CAWDQSQGGLADTQYF
D gene: -; V gene: TRBV28; clone size: few; J gene: TRBJ1-5; CDR3 DNA: TGTGCCAGCAGTTTAGAGGGGGTTGGCAATCAGCCCCAGCATTTT; CDR3 protein: CASSLEGVGNQPQHF
D gene: -; V gene: TRBV10-3; clone size: many; J gene: TRBJ2-7; CDR3 DNA: TGTGCCATCAGTGATACAGTCTACGAGCAGTACTTC; CDR3 protein: CAISDTVYEQYF
D gene: -; V gene: TRBV6-2/TRBV6-3; clone size: many; J gene: TRBJ2-1; CDR3 DNA: TGTGCCAGCAGTTACTCTGCTAGTTATGAGCAGTTCTTC; CDR3 protein: CASSYSASYEQFF
D gene: -; V gene: TRBV4-3; clone size: -; J gene: TRBJ1-1; CDR3 DNA: TGCGCCAGCAGCGAAACATACGTGGAGGCTGAAGCTTTCTTT; CDR3 protein: CASSETYVEAEAFF
D gene: -; V gene: TRBV18; clone size: many; J gene: TRBJ1-1; CDR3 DNA: TGTGCCAGCTCACCAGGGGGGGGGAACACTGAAGCTTTCTTT; CDR3 protein: CASSPGGGNTEAFF
D gene: -; V gene: TRBV11-1; clone size: many; J gene: TRBJ2-1; CDR3 DNA: TGTGCCAGCAGCTTATTCCGTAGCTCCTACAATGAGCAGTTCTTC; CDR3 protein: CASSLFRSSYNEQFF
D gene: -; V gene: TRBV15; clone size: -; J gene: TRBJ2-5; CDR3 DNA: TGTGCCACCAGATCCGATGAGCAAGAGACCCAGTACTTC; CDR3 protein: CATRSDEQETQYF
D gene: -; V gene: TRBV28; clone size: few; J gene: TRBJ1-4; CDR3 DNA: TGTGCCAGCAGTCCTTCCTCGGGGAAGGCAACTAATGAAAAACTGTTTTTT; CDR3 protein: CASSPSSGKATNEKLFF
D gene: TRBD2; V gene: TRBV2; clone size: many; J gene: TRBJ2-1; CDR3 DNA: TGTGCCAGCAGTGAGCGACTAGCGGGGGGCCTCAGCTCCTACAATGAGCAGTTCTTC; CDR3 protein: CASSERLAGGLSSYNEQFF
D gene: -; V gene: TRBV6-1; clone size: many; J gene: TRBJ2-5; CDR3 DNA: TGTGCCAGCAGTTCAATGGCAGGGGCAGGGGAGACCCAGTACTTC; CDR3 protein: CASSSMAGAGETQYF
D gene: -; V gene: TRBV9; clone size: many; J gene: TRBJ1-1; CDR3 DNA: TGTGCCAGCAGCGTAGCTATAGCGAACACTGAAGCTTTCTTT; CDR3 protein: CASSVAIANTEAFF
D gene: TRBD1; V gene: TRBV5-8; clone size: many; J gene: TRBJ2-7; CDR3 DNA: TGTGCCAGCAGTTTGACAGGGCCCTACGAGCAGTACTTC; CDR3 protein: CASSLTGPYEQYF
D gene: TRBD2; V gene: TRBV6-2/TRBV6-3; clone size: few; J gene: TRBJ2-7; CDR3 DNA: TGTGCCAGCAGCCGTGAGCTAGCGGGGGGCTACTCCTACGAGCAGTACTTC; CDR3 protein: CASSRELAGGYSYEQYF
D gene: -; V gene: TRBV5-6; clone size: few; J gene: TRBJ1-4; CDR3 DNA: TGTGCCAGCAGCCATCCGACAGCCCGGAAACTGTTTTTT; CDR3 protein: CASSHPTARKLFF
D gene: -; V gene: TRBV28; clone size: -; J gene: TRBJ2-3; CDR3 DNA: TGTGCCAGCAGTTTGTTGGGTCCAGGTCAAACAGATACGCAGTATTTT; CDR3 protein: CASSLLGPGQTDTQYF
D gene: TRBD1; V gene: TRBV2; clone size: many; J gene: TRBJ1-2; CDR3 DNA: TGTGCCAGCACCCACAGGGGGCGGGTCTATGGCTACACCTTC; CDR3 protein: CASTHRGRVYGYTF
D gene: TRBD2; V gene: TRBV27; clone size: -; J gene: TRBJ2-1; CDR3 DNA: TGTGCCAGCAGTGGGACTAGCCCTGAGCAGTTCTTC; CDR3 protein: CASSGTSPEQFF
D gene: TRBD1; V gene: TRBV6-2/TRBV6-3; clone size: many; J gene: TRBJ1-2; CDR3 DNA: TGTGCCAGCAGTTACGGGACAGGGAACGGCTACACCTTC; CDR3 protein: CASSYGTGNGYTF
D gene: TRBD2; V gene: TRBV7-2; clone size: -; J gene: TRBJ2-1; CDR3 DNA: TGTGCCAGCAGCTCACGTGCTAGCGGGAGTAACCTCAACAATGAGCAGTTCTTC; CDR3 protein: CASSSRASGSNLNNEQFF
D gene: -; V gene: TRBV10-3; clone size: -; J gene: TRBJ2-3; CDR3 DNA: TGTGCCATCAGTCAGAGGACAGTCCTCAGCACAGATACGCAGTATTTT; CDR3 protein: CAISQRTVLSTDTQYF
D gene: -; V gene: TRBV15; clone size: few; J gene: TRBJ1-3; CDR3 DNA: TGTGCCACCAGCAGAGATAGTCGGGGGAGCTCTGGAAACACCATATATTTT; CDR3 protein: CATSRDSRGSSGNTIYF
D gene: -; V gene: TRBV6-2/TRBV6-3; clone size: -; J gene: TRBJ2-6; CDR3 DNA: TGTGCCAGCAGTACCTCTGGGGCCAACGTCCTGACTTTC; CDR3 protein: CASSTSGANVLTF
D gene: -; V gene: TRBV7-6; clone size: -; J gene: TRBJ2-1; CDR3 DNA: TGTGCCAGCAGCCCGGACAGTTTAAGAAATGAGCAGTTCTTC; CDR3 protein: CASSPDSLRNEQFF
D gene: TRBD1; V gene: TRBV6-1; clone size: -; J gene: TRBJ1-2; CDR3 DNA: TGTGCCAGCAGCCGTTTTACAGGGGACGGCTACACCTTC; CDR3 protein: CASSRFTGDGYTF
D gene: -; V gene: TRBV4-1; clone size: -; J gene: TRBJ1-6; CDR3 DNA: TGCGCCAGCAGCCAAGAAGGTCACTCCTATAATTCACCCCTCCACTTT; CDR3 protein: CASSQEGHSYNSPLHF
D gene: -; V gene: TRBV7-9; clone size: many; J gene: TRBJ2-7; CDR3 DNA: TGTGCCAGCAGCGCATTGGACAGCGGCAATACCTACGAGCAGTACTTC; CDR3 protein: CASSALDSGNTYEQYF
D gene: TRBD2; V gene: TRBV7-9; clone size: -; J gene: TRBJ2-3; CDR3 DNA: TGTGCCAGCAGCCCCAAATACGGGAGGGATTCCACAGATACGCAGTATTTT; CDR3 protein: CASSPKYGRDSTDTQYF
D gene: -; V gene: TRBV6-6; clone size: -; J gene: TRBJ2-5; CDR3 DNA: TGTGCCAGCAGTTACTCGACGGATCAGGAGACCCAGTACTTC; CDR3 protein: CASSYSTDQETQYF
D gene: -; V gene: TRBV3-1; clone size: few; J gene: TRBJ2-3; CDR3 DNA: TGTGCCAGCAGCCTTACGGGACGGAAATACACAGATACGCAGTATTTT; CDR3 protein: CASSLTGRKYTDTQYF
D gene: -; V gene: TRBV5-1; clone size: -; J gene: TRBJ2-1; CDR3 DNA: TGCGCCAGCAGTAAACCCAGGGGACTGGCGGGAGACTTGAGGAATGAGCAGTTCTTC; CDR3 protein: CASSKPRGLAGDLRNEQFF
D gene: TRBD2; V gene: TRBV27; clone size: many; J gene: TRBJ2-2; CDR3 DNA: TGTGCCAGCAGTTTAGCGGGGGGGCCGGCCGGGGAGCTGTTTTTT; CDR3 protein: CASSLAGGPAGELFF
D gene: -; V gene: TRBV5-6; clone size: -; J gene: TRBJ2-5; CDR3 DNA: TGTGCCAGCAGCTTGTTACCAGTCCAAGAGACCCAGTACTTC; CDR3 protein: CASSLLPVQETQYF
D gene: -; V gene: TRBV5-4; clone size: many; J gene: TRBJ1-1; CDR3 DNA: TGTGCCAGCAGCTTGTCCGGGCAGGCCTTGAACACTGAAGCTTTCTTT; CDR3 protein: CASSLSGQALNTEAFF
D gene: -; V gene: TRBV5-1; clone size: few; J gene: TRBJ1-6; CDR3 DNA: TGCGCCAGCAGCTTGGGTTATTCACCCCTCCACTTT; CDR3 protein: CASSLGYSPLHF
D gene: -; V gene: TRBV2; clone size: -; J gene: TRBJ2-1; CDR3 DNA: TGTGCCAGCAGTGAACAGGTTGTCTCCTACAATGAGCAGTTCTTC; CDR3 protein: CASSEQVVSYNEQFF
D gene: -; V gene: TRBV9; clone size: -; J gene: TRBJ1-4; CDR3 DNA: TGTGCCAGCAGCGATGGAGCGGAGGGGGTGTTCAAGGAAAAACTGTTTTTT; CDR3 protein: CASSDGAEGVFKEKLFF
D gene: -; V gene: TRBV30; clone size: many; J gene: TRBJ1-1; CDR3 DNA: TGTGCCTGGAGTAGGCAGCAGAACACTGAAGCTTTCTTT; CDR3 protein: CAWSRQQNTEAFF
D gene: TRBD1; V gene: TRBV28; clone size: few; J gene: TRBJ2-7; CDR3 DNA: TGTGCCAGCAGCTACAGGGGAGTCTACGAGCAGTACTTC; CDR3 protein: CASSYRGVYEQYF
D gene: TRBD1; V gene: TRBV6-4; clone size: -; J gene: TRBJ1-1; CDR3 DNA: TGTGCCAGCAGTGACTCGACAGGGGCTTACACTGAAGCTTTCTTT; CDR3 protein: CASSDSTGAYTEAFF
D gene: -; V gene: TRBV28; clone size: -; J gene: TRBJ2-6; CDR3 DNA: TGTGCCAGCAGTTCCTTGAGGTCCTCTGGGGCCAACGTCCTGACTTTC; CDR3 protein: CASSSLRSSGANVLTF
D gene: -; V gene: TRBV3-1; clone size: many; J gene: TRBJ2-1; CDR3 DNA: TGTGCCAGCAGCCAAGTCCCCTACTCCTACAATGAGCAGTTCTTC; CDR3 protein: CASSQVPYSYNEQFF
D gene: -; V gene: TRBV6-1; clone size: many; J gene: TRBJ1-2; CDR3 DNA: TGTGCCAGCAGTCTCCGGTGGAACTATGGCTACACCTTC; CDR3 protein: CASSLRWNYGYTF
D gene: TRBD1; V gene: TRBV7-6; clone size: -; J gene: TRBJ2-3; CDR3 DNA: TGTGCCAGCAGCCGAGGACAGGGTCGGGCAGATACGCAGTATTTT; CDR3 protein: CASSRGQGRADTQYF
D gene: TRBD2; V gene: TRBV20-1; clone size: many; J gene: TRBJ2-7; CDR3 DNA: TGCAGTGCTAGAGCTCGCCTAGCGGCTTTCTACGAGCAGTACTTC; CDR3 protein: CSARARLAAFYEQYF
D gene: TRBD1; V gene: TRBV4-2; clone size: -; J gene: TRBJ1-1; CDR3 DNA: TGTGCCAGCAGCCAAGAGAACGAAGGGGACAGCCCCAACACTGAAGCTTTCTTT; CDR3 protein: CASSQENEGDSPNTEAFF
D gene: TRBD1; V gene: TRBV30; clone size: few; J gene: TRBJ2-7; CDR3 DNA: TGTGCCTGGAGTGTACCCCTTCCAGACAGGGTGTCCTCCTACGAGCAGTACTTC; CDR3 protein: CAWSVPLPDRVSSYEQYF
D gene: -; V gene: TRBV5-8; clone size: -; J gene: TRBJ2-4; CDR3 DNA: TGTGCCAGCAGCTTGCGGGTAAACAAGGACATTCAGTACTTC; CDR3 protein: CASSLRVNKDIQYF
D gene: -; V gene: TRBV6-1; clone size: -; J gene: TRBJ1-4; CDR3 DNA: TGTGCCAGCAGTGAAGATCGTGGTAAAAAACTGTTTTTT; CDR3 protein: CASSEDRGKKLFF
D gene: -; V gene: TRBV28; clone size: many; J gene: TRBJ1-5; CDR3 DNA: TGTGCCAACAGTCCCCGGATTAGCAATCAGCCCCAGCATTTT; CDR3 protein: CANSPRISNQPQHF
D gene: TRBD1; V gene: TRBV28; clone size: many; J gene: TRBJ2-6; CDR3 DNA: TGTGCCAGCAGCCAAGGACAGGGAAGCTCTGGGGCCAACGTCCTGACTTTC; CDR3 protein: CASSQGQGSSGANVLTF
D gene: TRBD2; V gene: TRBV10-3; clone size: few; J gene: TRBJ2-3; CDR3 DNA: TGTGCCATCAGGACGGGACTAGCAAGCACAGATACGCAGTATTTT; CDR3 protein: CAIRTGLASTDTQYF
D gene: -; V gene: TRBV29-1; clone size: many; J gene: TRBJ1-1; CDR3 DNA: TGCAGCGTTGAAGAGACGGGGGGAACTGAAGCTTTCTTT; CDR3 protein: CSVEETGGTEAFF